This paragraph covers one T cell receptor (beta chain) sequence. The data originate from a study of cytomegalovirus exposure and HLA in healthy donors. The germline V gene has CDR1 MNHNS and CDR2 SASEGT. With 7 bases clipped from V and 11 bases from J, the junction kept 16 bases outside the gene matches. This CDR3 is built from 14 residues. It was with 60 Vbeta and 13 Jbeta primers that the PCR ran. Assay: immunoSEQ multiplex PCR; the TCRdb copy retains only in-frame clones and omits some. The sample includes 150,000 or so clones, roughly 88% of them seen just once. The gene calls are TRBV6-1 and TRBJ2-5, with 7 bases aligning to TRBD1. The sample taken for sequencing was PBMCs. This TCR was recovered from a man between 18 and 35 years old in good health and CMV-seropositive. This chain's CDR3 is CASKIPGQPFYQYF. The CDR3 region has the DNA TGTGCCAGCAAAATTCCGGGACAGCCTTTCTATCAGTACTTC.